The rows below give T cell receptor beta chains drawn from one sample of a study of blood T cell repertoires in COVID-19. Profiling relied on immunoSEQ multiplex PCR, and the TCRdb table lists in-frame clones only, not all of them. Here the sample spans around 330,000 clones, approximately 90% being singletons. The material sequenced was PBMCs or T cells enriched from blood (not recorded which). The receptors stem from a woman aged 18-29 years who had recovered from COVID-19. Both conserved end residues are part of each CDR3. A D gene is named only where the DNA matches it firmly. Size values are once, few and many counts, or a class for expanded clones, and some rows have none.

d_gene	abundance	v_gene	j_gene	CDR3nt	CDR3aa
-	-	TRBV7-2	TRBJ2-7	TGTGCCAGCAGCTTAGTGGCGGAATCCTACGAGCAGTACTTC	CASSLVAESYEQYF
TRBD1	-	TRBV7-9	TRBJ2-7	TGTGCCAGCAGAGGACCCACAGGGGGCAGGCCCTACGAGCAGTACTTC	CASRGPTGGRPYEQYF
TRBD1	-	TRBV4-2	TRBJ1-6	TGTGCCAGCAGCCAAGCGGGAGGACAGGGGAAGGTTTTTGGAGATTCACCCCTCCACTTT	CASSQAGGQGKVFGDSPLHF
-	once	TRBV15	TRBJ2-5	TGTGCCACCAGCATAACGGGAGTTGGGGAGACCCAGTACTTC	CATSITGVGETQYF
TRBD2	-	TRBV3-1/TRBV3-2	TRBJ2-3	TGTGCCAGCAGCCAGACAGCGGGAGAAAATACGCAGTATTTT	CASSQTAGENTQYF
-	-	TRBV6-9	TRBJ1-1	TGTGCCAGCAGTTATTACGACAGAGCTTTCTTT	CASSYYDRAFF
TRBD2	-	TRBV20-1	TRBJ2-3	TGCAGTGCTAGTCGAGCGGGAGGGAGCACAGATACGCAGTATTTT	CSASRAGGSTDTQYF
-	-	TRBV7-6	TRBJ1-1	TGTGCCAGCAGTTCGGGTGGGTGGAACACTGAAGCTTTCTTT	CASSSGGWNTEAFF
TRBD2	-	TRBV4-1	TRBJ2-5	TGCGCCAGCAGCCACCGCCTAGCGGGGGGGCCGGGCCAAGAGACCCAGTACTTC	CASSHRLAGGPGQETQYF
-	-	TRBV7-9	TRBJ1-5	TGTGCCAGCAGCCACCAGCAGGGCCATCAGCCCCAGCATTTT	CASSHQQGHQPQHF
TRBD2	-	TRBV7-2	TRBJ2-7	TGTGCCAGCAGCTTAGCGGGTAGCGGGGTCGAGCAGTACTTC	CASSLAGSGVEQYF
TRBD2	-	TRBV6-6	TRBJ2-7	TGTGCCAGCAATCTAGCGGAAAACTACGAGCAGTACTTC	CASNLAENYEQYF
TRBD1	-	TRBV27	TRBJ2-1	TGTGCCAGCAGTTTGGGACAGGGGGGTTACAATGAGCAGTTCTTC	CASSLGQGGYNEQFF
-	-	TRBV5-4	TRBJ1-1	TGTGCCAGCAGCCCCGACCCGACCGACATCGCTTTCTTT	CASSPDPTDIAFF
TRBD1	-	TRBV7-2	TRBJ2-1	TGTGCCAGCAGCTCGGGACAGGGGTGGGGAGAAGAGCAGTTCTTC	CASSSGQGWGEEQFF
-	-	TRBV5-1	TRBJ1-4	TGCGCCAGCAGGGACATGCCCGGGAATGAAAAACTGTTTTTT	CASRDMPGNEKLFF
TRBD1	few	TRBV5-4	TRBJ1-6	TGTGCCAGCAGCGCCGGTGGGACAGGGAATTCACCCCTCCACTTT	CASSAGGTGNSPLHF
-	-	TRBV28	TRBJ1-1	TGTGCCAGCAGTTTCCAGGGGAGAGGGAACACTGAAGCTTTCTTT	CASSFQGRGNTEAFF
TRBD1	many	TRBV9	TRBJ1-3	TGTGCCAGCAGCCTAGGGACAGGGGGAAACTCTGGAAACACCATATATTTT	CASSLGTGGNSGNTIYF
-	-	TRBV4-1	TRBJ2-2	TGCGCCAGCAGCCAAGGTGGGGCTAGCACCGGGGAGCTGTTTTTT	CASSQGGASTGELFF
TRBD1	-	TRBV7-6	TRBJ2-2	TGTGCCAGCAGCGCCAGGGGGACCGGGGAGCTGTTTTTT	CASSARGTGELFF
TRBD1	-	TRBV19	TRBJ1-2	TGTGCCAGTACCTCCGAAACGGGACAGAGCTATGGCTACACCTTC	CASTSETGQSYGYTF
TRBD1	few	TRBV3-1/TRBV3-2	TRBJ1-6	TGTGCCAGCAGCCAAGGGGGGACAGCCGATTCACCCCTCCACTTT	CASSQGGTADSPLHF
-	-	TRBV7-9	TRBJ2-3	TGTGCCAGCAGCCGACTTCCGGATACGCAGTATTTT	CASSRLPDTQYF
TRBD1	-	TRBV6-5	TRBJ1-2	TGTGCCAGCAGTTCCCAAGGACAGGGGAACTATGGCTACACCTTC	CASSSQGQGNYGYTF
TRBD1	-	TRBV6-5	TRBJ2-7	TGTGCCAGCAGCCGACAGGGGACCTACGAGCAGTACTTC	CASSRQGTYEQYF
TRBD1	-	TRBV6-5	TRBJ1-4	TGTGCCAGCAGTCGGGACAGGGAAGAAAAACTGTTTTTT	CASSRDREEKLFF
TRBD1	-	TRBV9	TRBJ2-6	TGTGCCAGCAGCGCCAGACAGGGGGGCCCCTCTGGGGCCAACGTCCTGACTTTC	CASSARQGGPSGANVLTF
TRBD1	-	TRBV9	TRBJ1-5	TGTGCCAGCAGCGCTTCGACAGGGGGTAGCAATCAGCCCCAGCATTTT	CASSASTGGSNQPQHF
TRBD1	few	TRBV5-1	TRBJ1-1	TGCGCCAGCAGCTGGACAGGGGGTTCGACTGAAGCTTTCTTT	CASSWTGGSTEAFF
TRBD1	-	TRBV10-3	TRBJ1-2	TGTGCCATCAGTGAGGGACAGGGGGCTTGGTATGGCTACACCTTC	CAISEGQGAWYGYTF
-	once	TRBV6-5	TRBJ1-4	TGTGCCAGCAGGGCTCGCGGCTCGGAAAAACTGTTTTTT	CASRARGSEKLFF
TRBD1	-	TRBV7-8	TRBJ1-6	TGTGCCAGCAGCTCGACCGGGACAGAAAATTCACCCCTCCACTTT	CASSSTGTENSPLHF
TRBD1	-	TRBV5-1	TRBJ1-3	TGCGCCAGCAGCTTGCAGGGGGCTGGGGGAAACACCATATATTTT	CASSLQGAGGNTIYF
-	-	TRBV7-2	TRBJ1-6	TGTGCCAGCAGCCTGAGTGGGAGGGTTGTTTATAATTCACCCCTCCACTTT	CASSLSGRVVYNSPLHF
TRBD1	-	TRBV5-4	TRBJ1-2	TGTGCCAGCAGCCCGGGACAGGGGTATAACTATGGCTACACCTTC	CASSPGQGYNYGYTF
TRBD1	-	TRBV7-9	TRBJ1-5	TGTGCCAGCAGCACAGACAGGGGGAACCAGCATTTT	CASSTDRGNQHF
TRBD2	-	TRBV7-8	TRBJ2-2	TGTGCCAGCAGCGAAAGCGGGGCGACCGGGGAGCTGTTTTTT	CASSESGATGELFF
TRBD1	-	TRBV15	TRBJ1-2	TGTGCCACCAGCAGAACAAGTAGGGACAGGGGGCCTTATGGCTACACCTTC	CATSRTSRDRGPYGYTF
TRBD1	few	TRBV5-1	TRBJ1-2	TGCGCCAGCAGCCTCCCGACGACAGGGGAAAATGGCTACACCTTC	CASSLPTTGENGYTF
-	-	TRBV7-8	TRBJ2-5	TGTGCCAGCAGCTTATTTACGGGAGAGGTAGCAGGGGAGACCCAGTACTTC	CASSLFTGEVAGETQYF
TRBD2	-	TRBV10-3	TRBJ2-1	TGTGCCATCAGTGAGAGGACTAGCGGAAGGGTGTTCTTC	CAISERTSGRVFF
TRBD1	-	TRBV28	TRBJ1-3	TGTGCCAGCAGTGATTACAGGGGGCCAGGAAACACCATATATTTT	CASSDYRGPGNTIYF
-	-	TRBV30	TRBJ2-3	TGTGCCTGGAGTGTAGGGGATGGTACGCAGTATTTT	CAWSVGDGTQYF
-	-	TRBV5-1	TRBJ1-1	TGCGCCAGCAGCTTGGGTGGCAATTTGAACACTGAAGCTTTCTTT	CASSLGGNLNTEAFF
TRBD1	few	TRBV28	TRBJ1-5	TGTGCCAGCCACACATCCGGGACAGGGAGTCAGCCCCAGCATTTT	CASHTSGTGSQPQHF
TRBD1	-	TRBV29-1	TRBJ2-5	TGCAGCGCATGGGGACAGGGGAGGCAAGAGACCCAGTACTTC	CSAWGQGRQETQYF
-	-	TRBV6-5	TRBJ1-3	TGTGCCAGCAGTTACTCGACAGCGTTCTCTGGAAACACCATATATTTT	CASSYSTAFSGNTIYF
TRBD2	-	TRBV18	TRBJ2-1	TGTGCCAGCTCACCAGGGCTAGCGGGAGGGGACAATGAGCAGTTCTTC	CASSPGLAGGDNEQFF
TRBD1	few	TRBV27	TRBJ1-2	TGTGCCAGCAGCTACGGACAGGGCTATGGCTACACCTTC	CASSYGQGYGYTF
TRBD1	-	TRBV19	TRBJ1-4	TGTGCCAGTAGTACGACGGGCCACAGGGGACGCGCAACTAATGAAAAACTGTTTTTT	CASSTTGHRGRATNEKLFF
-	-	TRBV14	TRBJ2-7	TGTGCCAGCAGCCAAAACTGGGCGGGATCCTACGAGCAGTACTTC	CASSQNWAGSYEQYF